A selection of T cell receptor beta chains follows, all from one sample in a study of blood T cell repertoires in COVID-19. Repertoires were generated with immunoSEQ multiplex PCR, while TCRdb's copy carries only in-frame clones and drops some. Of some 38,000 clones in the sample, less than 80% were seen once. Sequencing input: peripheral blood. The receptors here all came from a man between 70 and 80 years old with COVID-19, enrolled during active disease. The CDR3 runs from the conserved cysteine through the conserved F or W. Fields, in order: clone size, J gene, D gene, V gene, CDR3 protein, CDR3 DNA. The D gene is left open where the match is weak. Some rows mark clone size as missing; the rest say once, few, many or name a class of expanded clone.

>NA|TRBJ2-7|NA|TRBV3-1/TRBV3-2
CASSPDLDNYEQYF
TGTGCCAGCAGCCCAGACCTGGACAACTACGAGCAGTACTTC
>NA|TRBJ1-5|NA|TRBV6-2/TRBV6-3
CASSSGQYGNQPQHF
TGTGCCAGCAGTTCAGGACAGTATGGCAATCAGCCCCAGCATTTT
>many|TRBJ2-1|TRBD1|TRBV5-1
CASSSTGTGAEQFF
TGCGCCAGCAGCTCAACCGGGACAGGGGCTGAGCAGTTCTTC
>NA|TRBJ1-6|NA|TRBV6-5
CASSYQGKNSPLHF
TGTGCCAGCAGTTACCAGGGGAAGAATTCACCCCTCCACTTT
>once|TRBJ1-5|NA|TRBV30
CAWSPGSGQPQHF
TGTGCCTGGAGTCCAGGCAGCGGTCAGCCCCAGCATTTT
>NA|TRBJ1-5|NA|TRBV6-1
CASNEPGLENQPQHF
TGTGCCAGCAATGAACCAGGACTCGAGAATCAGCCCCAGCATTTT
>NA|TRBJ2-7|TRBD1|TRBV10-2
CASREGQLGYEQYF
TGCGCCAGCAGAGAGGGACAGTTGGGCTACGAGCAGTACTTC
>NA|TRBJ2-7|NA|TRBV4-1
CASSQDQVRAYEQYF
TGCGCCAGCAGCCAAGATCAAGTGAGGGCCTACGAGCAGTACTTC
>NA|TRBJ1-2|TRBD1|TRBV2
CASRTGEGGGYTF
TGTGCCAGCAGGACAGGGGAAGGGGGTGGCTACACCTTC
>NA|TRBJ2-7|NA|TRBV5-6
CASSPGLGGYEQYF
TGTGCCAGCAGCCCCGGACTCGGCGGTTACGAGCAGTACTTC
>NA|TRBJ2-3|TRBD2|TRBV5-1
CASSLGLAGDTQYF
TGCGCCAGCAGCTTAGGACTAGCGGGAGATACGCAGTATTTT
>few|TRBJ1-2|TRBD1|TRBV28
CASSGDRGIDYGYTF
TGTGCCAGCAGTGGGGACAGGGGAATCGACTATGGCTACACCTTC
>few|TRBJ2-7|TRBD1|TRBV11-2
CASSRDRGGEQYF
TGTGCCAGCAGCCGTGACAGGGGAGGCGAGCAGTACTTC
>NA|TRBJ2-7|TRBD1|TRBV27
CASQPGQGTEQYF
TGTGCCAGCCAACCGGGACAGGGCACGGAGCAGTACTTC
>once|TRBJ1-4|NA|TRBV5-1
CASSLASGGAGEKLFF
TGCGCCAGCAGCTTGGCCTCTGGGGGCGCGGGTGAAAAACTGTTTTTT
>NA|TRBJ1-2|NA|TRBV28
CASRTDSYGYTF
TGTGCCAGCAGAACGGACAGCTATGGCTACACCTTC
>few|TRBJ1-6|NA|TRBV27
CASSSSRGSPLHF
TGTGCCAGCAGTTCATCCAGAGGGTCACCCCTCCACTTT
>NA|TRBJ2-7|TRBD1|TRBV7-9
CASSFLGQGGEQYF
TGTGCCAGCAGCTTCTTAGGACAGGGTGGCGAGCAGTACTTC
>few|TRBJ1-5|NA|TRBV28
CASTPRGVWSNQPQHF
TGTGCCAGCACCCCTCGGGGGGTTTGGAGCAATCAGCCCCAGCATTTT
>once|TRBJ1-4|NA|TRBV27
CASSLSSIPTNEKLFF
TGTGCCAGCAGTTTATCAAGCATACCAACTAATGAAAAACTGTTTTTT
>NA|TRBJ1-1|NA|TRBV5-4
CASSSEGQGRTEAFF
TGTGCCAGCAGCTCCGAGGGGCAGGGGCGCACTGAAGCTTTCTTT
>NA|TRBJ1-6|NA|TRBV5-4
CASSLSEGQKSPLHF
TGTGCCAGCAGCTTGTCGGAGGGGCAGAAGTCACCCCTCCACTTT
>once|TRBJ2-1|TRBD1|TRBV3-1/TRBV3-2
CASSRGGLDEQFF
TGTGCCAGCAGCCGAGGGGGCCTCGATGAGCAGTTCTTC
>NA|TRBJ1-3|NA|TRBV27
CASRHGDSSGNTIYF
TGTGCCAGCCGTCACGGGGATTCCTCTGGAAACACCATATATTTT
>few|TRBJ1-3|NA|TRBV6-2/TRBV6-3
CASSQVSLRVSGNTIYF
TGTGCCAGCAGTCAGGTTTCTCTGAGAGTCTCTGGAAACACCATATATTTT
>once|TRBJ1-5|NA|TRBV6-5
CASSREGLGNQPQHF
TGTGCCAGCAGTAGGGAGGGCCTAGGCAATCAGCCCCAGCATTTT
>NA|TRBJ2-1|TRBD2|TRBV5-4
CATTGLAGVDEQFF
TGTGCCACCACAGGACTAGCGGGAGTTGATGAGCAGTTCTTC
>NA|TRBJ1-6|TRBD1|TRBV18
CASSPGQHYNSPLHF
TGTGCCAGCTCGCCGGGACAGCACTATAATTCACCCCTCCACTTT
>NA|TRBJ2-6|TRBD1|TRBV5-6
CASSWTGSGANVLTF
TGTGCCAGCAGCTGGACAGGGTCCGGGGCCAACGTCCTGACTTTC
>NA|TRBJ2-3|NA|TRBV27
CASSHKRAYSTDTQYF
TGTGCCAGCAGTCACAAGAGAGCGTATAGCACAGATACGCAGTATTTT
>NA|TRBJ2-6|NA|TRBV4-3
CASSPRTQGYSGANVLTF
TGCGCCAGCAGCCCGAGGACACAAGGTTACTCTGGGGCCAACGTCCTGACTTTC
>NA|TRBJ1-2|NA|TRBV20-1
CSALQGGGYTF
TGCAGTGCTCTCCAAGGGGGTGGCTACACCTTC
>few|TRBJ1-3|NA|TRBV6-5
CASSPGGIGNTIYF
TGTGCCAGCTCCCCGGGAGGGATTGGAAACACCATATATTTT
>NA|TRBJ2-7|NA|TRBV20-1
CSARQTYEQYF
TGCAGTGCCCGACAGACCTACGAGCAGTACTTC
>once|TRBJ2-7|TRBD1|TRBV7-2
CASSARGSSYEQYF
TGTGCCAGCAGCGCCAGGGGGAGCTCCTACGAGCAGTACTTC
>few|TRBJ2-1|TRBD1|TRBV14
CASSQGVGQGTYNEQFF
TGTGCCAGCAGCCAAGGGGTCGGACAGGGGACCTACAATGAGCAGTTCTTC
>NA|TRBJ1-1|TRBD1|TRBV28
CASSLWDLRGQSFF
TGTGCCAGCAGTTTATGGGACCTCAGGGGGCAATCTTTCTTT
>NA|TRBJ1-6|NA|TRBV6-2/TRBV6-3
CASSYPEGRSPLHF
TGTGCCAGCAGTTATCCCGAGGGTCGCTCACCCCTCCACTTT
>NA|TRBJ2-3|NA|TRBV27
CASSSDRGRGRLGTQYF
TGTGCCAGCAGTTCCGACCGCGGACGGGGAAGATTAGGTACGCAGTATTTT
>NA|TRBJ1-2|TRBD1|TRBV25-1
CASSALMGQGLNYGYTF
TGTGCCAGCAGTGCTCTGATGGGACAGGGTTTAAACTATGGCTACACCTTC
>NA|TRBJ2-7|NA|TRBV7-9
CASSPLTGFSSYEQYF
TGTGCCAGCAGCCCACTAACAGGCTTCAGCTCCTACGAGCAGTACTTC
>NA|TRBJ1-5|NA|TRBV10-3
CAISESREQPQHF
TGTGCCATCAGTGAGTCCCGGGAACAGCCCCAGCATTTT
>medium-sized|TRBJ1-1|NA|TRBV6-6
CASSYAEMNTEAFF
TGTGCCAGCAGTTACGCGGAGATGAACACTGAAGCTTTCTTT
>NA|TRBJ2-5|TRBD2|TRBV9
CASSVAPSGGVQETQYF
TGTGCCAGCAGCGTAGCTCCTAGCGGGGGAGTCCAAGAGACCCAGTACTTC
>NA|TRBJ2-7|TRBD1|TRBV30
CAWGQGYEQYF
TGTGCCTGGGGACAGGGCTACGAGCAGTACTTC
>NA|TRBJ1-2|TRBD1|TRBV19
CASSPDRGLNYGYTF
TGTGCCAGTAGTCCCGACAGGGGACTTAACTATGGCTACACCTTC
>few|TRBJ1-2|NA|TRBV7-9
CASSLPLRADYGYTF
TGTGCCAGCAGCCTACCGCTGAGGGCTGACTATGGCTACACCTTC
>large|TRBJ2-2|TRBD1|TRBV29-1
CSVEKGAGGELFF
TGCAGCGTTGAAAAGGGGGCTGGCGGGGAGCTGTTTTTT
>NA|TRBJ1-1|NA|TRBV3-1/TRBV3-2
CASSAGANTEAFF
TGTGCCAGCAGCGCGGGGGCAAACACTGAAGCTTTCTTT
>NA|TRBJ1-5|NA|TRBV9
CASSASQGNQPQHF
TGTGCCAGCAGCGCATCTCAGGGCAATCAGCCCCAGCATTTT
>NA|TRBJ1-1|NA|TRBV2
CASTSQGNTEAFF
TGTGCCAGCACCTCGCAGGGTAACACTGAAGCTTTCTTT
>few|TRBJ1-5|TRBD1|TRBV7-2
CASSLAQGQGDQPQHF
TGTGCCAGCAGCTTAGCGCAGGGACAGGGTGATCAGCCCCAGCATTTT
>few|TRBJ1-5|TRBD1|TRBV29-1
CSVGPGGLQPQHF
TGCAGCGTTGGTCCAGGGGGTCTACAGCCCCAGCATTTT
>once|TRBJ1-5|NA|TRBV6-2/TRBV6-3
CASSHPWEDYSNQPQHF
TGTGCCAGCAGTCATCCGTGGGAGGATTATAGCAATCAGCCCCAGCATTTT
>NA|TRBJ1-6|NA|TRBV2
CASRNDGGFRYNSPLHF
TGTGCCAGCAGAAACGACGGGGGTTTCAGGTATAATTCACCCCTCCACTTT
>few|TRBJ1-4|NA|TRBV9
CASSVGVGVEKLFF
TGTGCCAGCAGCGTAGGAGTCGGAGTTGAAAAACTGTTTTTT
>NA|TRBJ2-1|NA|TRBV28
CATHHNEQFF
TGTGCCACACACCACAATGAGCAGTTCTTC
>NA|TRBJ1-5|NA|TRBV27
CASSFAGYQPQHF
TGTGCCAGCAGTTTTGCGGGGTATCAGCCCCAGCATTTT
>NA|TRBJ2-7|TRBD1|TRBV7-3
CASSRDRGYEQYF
TGTGCCAGCAGCAGGGACAGGGGGTACGAGCAGTACTTC
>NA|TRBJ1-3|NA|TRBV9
CASSVGQTGGNTIYF
TGTGCCAGCAGCGTAGGACAGACTGGTGGAAACACCATATATTTT